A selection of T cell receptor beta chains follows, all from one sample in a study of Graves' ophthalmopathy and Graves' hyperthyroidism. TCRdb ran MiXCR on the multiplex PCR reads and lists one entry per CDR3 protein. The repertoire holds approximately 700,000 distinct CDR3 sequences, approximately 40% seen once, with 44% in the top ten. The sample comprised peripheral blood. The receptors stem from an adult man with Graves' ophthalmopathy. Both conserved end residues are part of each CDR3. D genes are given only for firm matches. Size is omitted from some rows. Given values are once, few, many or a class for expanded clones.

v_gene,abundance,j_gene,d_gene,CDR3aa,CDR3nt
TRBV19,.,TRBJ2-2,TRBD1,CASSRDSATGELFF,TGTGCCAGTAGTAGGGACAGCGCCACCGGGGAGCTGTTTTTT
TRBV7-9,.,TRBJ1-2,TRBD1,CASSVDEGARDYGYTF,TGTGCCAGCAGCGTTGACGAGGGGGCGCGGGACTATGGCTACACCTTC
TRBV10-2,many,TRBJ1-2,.,CASSEDKSGYTF,TGCGCCAGCAGTGAGGACAAATCAGGCTACACCTTC
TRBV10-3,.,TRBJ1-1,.,CAISESEVGTEAFF,TGTGCCATCAGTGAGTCGGAGGTAGGCACTGAAGCTTTCTTT
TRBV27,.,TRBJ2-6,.,CASRPTGGRGANVLTF,TGTGCCAGCAGGCCAACTGGTGGTCGAGGGGCCAACGTCCTGACTTTC
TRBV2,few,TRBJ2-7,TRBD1,CASSHGTGSVEQYF,TGTGCCAGCAGTCACGGGACAGGGTCGGTTGAGCAGTACTTC
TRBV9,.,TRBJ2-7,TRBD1,CASSVGDSREYEQYF,TGTGCCAGCAGCGTAGGGGACAGTCGCGAATACGAGCAGTACTTC
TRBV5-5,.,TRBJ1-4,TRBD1,CASRSGQGKGEKLFF,TGTGCCAGCAGGTCGGGACAGGGGAAGGGTGAAAAACTGTTTTTT
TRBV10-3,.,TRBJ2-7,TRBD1,CAISVGDSSPSGTNVSYEQYF,TGTGCCATCAGTGTCGGGGACAGCAGCCCCTCCGGGACAAATGTCTCCTACGAGCAGTACTTC
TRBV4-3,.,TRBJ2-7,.,CASGPGDEQYF,TGCGCCAGCGGGCCAGGGGACGAGCAGTACTTC
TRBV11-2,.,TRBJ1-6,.,CASSVSSGSVNSPLHF,TGTGCCAGCAGCGTTTCTTCGGGCAGTGTAAATTCACCCCTCCACTTT